A single sample is the source of the 17 T cell receptor beta chains below, sequenced in a study of blood T cell repertoires in COVID-19. The data were produced by immunoSEQ multiplex PCR, yet TCRdb's version contains in-frame clones alone and is incomplete. The table includes 230,000 or so clones, approximately 90% detected once. The material sequenced was PBMCs or T cells enriched from blood (not recorded which). These receptors originate from a woman younger than 45 who had recovered from COVID-19.

The chain recombines TRBV7-9 with TRBJ1-1; D perhaps matches TRBD1 (5 bases). Trimming removed 1 base at V and 6 bases at J, with 12 bases between. Germline CDR1 reads SEHNR; CDR2 reads FQNEAQ (reference sequence). The CDR3 covers 14 residues. The CDR3 coding sequence is TGTGCCAGCAGCTTAGACCGGGGGATACCTGAAGCTTTCTTT. As protein: CASSLDRGIPEAFF.

The chain links TRBV5-1 to TRBJ1-1, with 8 positions matching TRBD1. Germline CDR1 reads SGHRS; CDR2 reads YFSETQ. The CDR3 sequence is 13 residues long. Unmatched junction bases numbered 3, after V lost 4 bases and J lost 4 bases. This CDR3 is CASSQGQVTEAFF. CDR3 coding DNA: TGCGCCAGCAGCCAGGGACAGGTCACTGAAGCTTTCTTT.

The rearrangement links TRBV6-5 to TRBJ1-2, with 12 bases aligning to TRBD1. This CDR3 has 16 residues. J lost 7 bases, V lost 2 bases, and 8 bases had no gene match. Germline V gives CDR1 MNHEY, CDR2 SVGAGI. The chain's CDR3 is CASSYTRDRGHGGYTF. CDR3 DNA: TGTGCCAGCAGTTACACCCGGGACAGGGGGCATGGTGGCTACACCTTC.

V and J are TRBV11-1 and TRBJ1-6; a weak D match, TRBD1 (5 bases). V gave up 4 bases and J gave up 10 bases, with 14 bases separating them. The germline V gene has CDR1 SGHAT and CDR2 FQDESV (reference sequence). This CDR3 region has 14 residues. This chain's CDR3 is CASSSLPGLSPLHF. In DNA form, the CDR3 reads TGTGCCAGCAGCTCATTACCAGGGCTATCACCCCTCCACTTT.

This chain joins TRBV6-1 and TRBJ2-7, with D unresolved. The germline gives CDR1 MNHNS, CDR2 SASEGT. The germline V and J ends were trimmed by 2 bases and 3 bases, with 14 bases remaining between them. This CDR3 has 15 amino acids. The CDR3 loop reads CASSESFGQRYEQYF. The CDR3 DNA reads as TGTGCCAGCAGTGAAAGTTTTGGCCAGCGCTACGAGCAGTACTTC.

The CDR3 nucleotides read TGTGCCAGCAGCCCACAGGGGGCCTCTGGGGCCAACGTCCTGACTTTC. Encoded protein: CASSPQGASGANVLTF. The gene calls are TRBV5-5 and TRBJ2-6; 9 nucleotides align to TRBD1. This CDR3 is 16 amino acids long. Per germline, CDR1 SGHKS and CDR2 YYEKEE (reference sequence). The V segment lost 4 bases and the J segment 0 bases; nucleotides outside the gene matches: 2. Using reference TRBV5-5 and TRBJ2-6 for the parts outside the CDR3, the full variable domain is DAGVTQSPTHLIKTRGQQVTLRCSPISGHKSVSWYQQVLGQGPQFIFQYYEKEERGRGNFPDRFSARQFPNYSSELNVNALLLGDSALYLCASSPQGASGANVLTFGAGSRLTVL.

In DNA, the CDR3 is TGTGCCAGCTCACCAGAGGGGGCTTCTGGAAACACCATATATTTT. Its protein product is CASSPEGASGNTIYF. The chain recombines TRBV18 with TRBJ1-3; 7 bases agree with TRBD1. Germline-derived CDR1 and CDR2 are KGHSH and LQKENI. The junction had 2 bases not matched to a gene; V was cut back by 2 bases and J by 1 base. This CDR3 has 15 residues.

This clone came up a few times. The genes are TRBV3-1 (or the pseudogene TRBV3-2) and TRBJ1-2; D not certain. This CDR3 spans 14 amino acids. Germline values: CDR1 LGHDT, CDR2 YNNKEL (reference sequence). Trimming stripped 0 bases from V and 2 bases from J, with 7 bases between. The CDR3 region has the DNA TGTGCCAGCAGCCAAGACGCGGCGAACTATGGCTACACCTTC. This gives the protein CASSQDAANYGYTF.

The V gene is TRBV29-1, the J gene TRBJ1-5, with TRBD1 matching 8 bases. The length of the CDR3 is 14 residues. The germline gives CDR1 SQVTM, CDR2 ANQGSEA. Unmatched junction bases numbered 5, after V lost 6 bases and J lost 1 base. The CDR3 DNA follows: TGCAGCGTATCAACAGGGGGGAGCAATCAGCCCCAGCATTTT. Translated, it gives CSVSTGGSNQPQHF.

This clone occurred once. The V gene is TRBV9, the J gene TRBJ1-2; 12 bases agree with TRBD1. Trimming at V came to 1 base and at J to 6 bases, leaving 7 bases not matched to a gene. Germline-derived CDR1 and CDR2 are SGDLS and YYNGEE. The CDR3 has 16 residues. CDR3 region: CASSVNSGTGGDGYTF. The CDR3 nucleotides read TGTGCCAGCAGCGTAAATTCCGGGACAGGGGGCGATGGCTACACCTTC.

This rearrangement joins TRBV7-2 to TRBJ1-5; D call uncertain. Trimming took 5 bases from V and 4 from J, leaving 15 bases between them. CDR1 and CDR2 from the germline V gene are SGHTA and FQGNSA. The CDR3 has 15 amino acids. This CDR3 reads CASSPRNLANQPQHF. The CDR3 nucleotides are TGTGCCAGCAGCCCGAGGAATTTGGCAAATCAGCCCCAGCATTTT.

V usage is TRBV7-8 and J usage is TRBJ2-1; 9 bases agree with TRBD2. The CDR3 loop spans 16 amino acids. The germline CDR1 and CDR2 sequences are SGHVS and FQNEAQ. J lost 0 bases, V lost 4 bases, and 4 bases had no gene match. This chain's CDR3 is CASSSIAGASYNEQFF. CDR3 nucleotides: TGTGCCAGCAGCTCCATAGCGGGGGCCTCCTACAATGAGCAGTTCTTC.

The chain recombines TRBV18 with TRBJ2-1, with 10 bases matching TRBD1. V shed 3 bases, J shed 3 bases, and the junction held 5 bases outside the gene matches. The CDR3 has 16 residues. Germline loops: CDR1 KGHSH, CDR2 LQKENI. The CDR3 loop is CASSPVTGGVYNEQFF. DNA for the CDR3: TGTGCCAGCTCACCCGTGACAGGGGGCGTCTACAATGAGCAGTTCTTC.

The chain has TRBV14 and TRBJ2-2; D might be TRBD1 (6 bases). Germline V gives CDR1 SGHDN, CDR2 FVKESK. There are 16 residues in the CDR3. With 0 bases removed from V and 3 bases from J, the gap between germline ends came to 11 bases. For the CDR3, the DNA is TGTGCCAGCAGCCAAGATTGGGGGCGAGACACCGGGGAGCTGTTTTTT. Its translation is CASSQDWGRDTGELFF. The variable domain in full, completed from reference TRBV14 and TRBJ2-2, reads EAGVTQFPSHSVIEKGQTVTLRCDPISGHDNLYWYRRVMGKEIKFLLHFVKESKQDESGMPNNRFLAERTGGTYSTLKVQPAELEDSGVYFCASSQDWGRDTGELFFGEGSRLTVL.

V and J are TRBV3-1 (or the pseudogene TRBV3-2) and TRBJ1-1; 8 bases align to TRBD1. CDR1 is LGHDT, CDR2 YNNKEL, per germline (reference sequence). This CDR3 spans 15 amino acids. Trimming at V came to 5 bases and at J to 0 bases, leaving 5 bases not matched to a gene. DNA for the CDR3: TGTGCCAGCAGCTCCCGGACAGGGATGAACACTGAAGCTTTCTTT. Translation: CASSSRTGMNTEAFF.

This chain uses TRBV27 with TRBJ1-5; TRBD1 is a possible D gene (5 bases). Germline lookup yields CDR1 MNHEY and CDR2 SMNVEV (reference sequence). CDR3 size: 14 residues. Trimming cost V 3 bases and J 0 bases, with 6 bases left between them. The CDR3 here is CASSFDSSNQPQHF. The CDR3 coding sequence is TGTGCCAGCAGTTTTGACAGTAGCAATCAGCCCCAGCATTTT.

This chain connects TRBV12-3 or TRBV12-4 to TRBJ1-1; D gene uncertain. This CDR3 region has 11 residues. Trimming removed 3 bases from V and 12 bases from J, with 11 bases in between. The CDR3 coding sequence is TGTGCCAGCAGTTTTGGGCAGAGCCCTTTCTTT. Translation: CASSFGQSPFF.